The 26 T cell receptor beta chains listed next were all sequenced from one sample in a study of Ad26.COV2.S vaccination and SARS-CoV-2 variants. Described treatment: roughly 19 received Ad26.COV2.S at low or high dose, single or two shots; 5 received placebo; per-sample allocation not given. Following the first vaccine or placebo injection, samples were taken on day 63. The data were produced by immunoSEQ multiplex PCR, yet TCRdb's version contains in-frame clones alone and is incomplete. The table has fewer than 500,000 clones, roughly nine tenths seen once. Sample: peripheral blood, taken in a trial of Ad26.COV2.S vaccine versus placebo. Receptors were obtained from a person between 18 and 59 years old who received the Ad26.COV2.S COVID-19 vaccine or a placebo.

The chain employs TRBV7-9 and TRBJ1-2; D unclear. The V gene lost 3 bases and the J gene lost 4 bases, with 6 bases spanning the gap. The CDR3 runs to 12 residues. Germline V gene lookup returns CDR1 SEHNR and CDR2 FQNEAQ (reference sequence). CDR3 in DNA: TGTGCCAGCAGCTTGGACGCCTATGGCTACACCTTC. This encodes CASSLDAYGYTF.

The J gene is TRBJ1-1, the V gene TRBV3-1 (or the pseudogene TRBV3-2); tentatively, D is TRBD1 (5 bases). Germline V gene sequence: CDR1 LGHDT, CDR2 YNNKEL (reference sequence). The CDR3 runs to 14 residues. Trimming removed 3 bases from V and 5 bases from J, with 13 bases in between. CDR3 nucleotide sequence: TGTGCCAGCAGCCAGATTGGGGGGACGACTGAAGCTTTCTTT. This gives the protein CASSQIGGTTEAFF.

This clone was seen more than once but under ten times. This chain links TRBV4-2 with TRBJ2-7; D is perhaps TRBD1 or TRBD2 (6 bases each). CDR3 length: 14 residues. Per the germline V gene, CDR1 is LGHNA and CDR2 is YNFKEQ. The germline V and J ends were trimmed by 0 bases and 7 bases, with 13 bases remaining between them. The CDR3 DNA is TGTGCCAGCAGCCAAGATCCGGGGGCAGAAGAGCAGTACTTC. It encodes CASSQDPGAEEQYF.

This clone was seen only a few times. For the CDR3, the DNA is TGTGCCAGCCCCATATCAGGCCCTCAAAGGGTGGATCAGCCCCAGCATTTT. Its protein is CASPISGPQRVDQPQHF. The rearrangement uses TRBV27 and TRBJ1-5; no clear D gene. Germline V lookup: CDR1 MNHEY, CDR2 SMNVEV (reference sequence). V lost 8 bases and J lost 5, with 25 bases in between. This CDR3 has 17 residues.

The V gene is TRBV19, the J gene TRBJ2-3, with D possibly matching TRBD2 (6 bases). CDR1 and CDR2 from the germline V gene are LNHDA and SQIVND (reference sequence). V was shortened by 8 bases and J by 5 bases, with 14 bases between the two germline ends. The CDR3 is made up of 13 amino acids. The CDR3 is CASVSLRGDTQYF. The CDR3 DNA reads TGTGCCAGTGTTTCACTGCGGGGAGATACGCAGTATTTT.

This chain links TRBV7-8 with TRBJ2-3; 8 nucleotides line up with TRBD2. Germline CDR1 SGHVS, CDR2 FQNEAQ. V dropped 1 base and J dropped 2; count of bases not matched to a gene: 8. The length of the CDR3 is 17 residues. As DNA, the CDR3 is TGTGCCAGCAGCTTAGGGTCCGCGGGGGGATTCACAGATACGCAGTATTTT. This sequence encodes CASSLGSAGGFTDTQYF.

The J gene is TRBJ2-5, the V gene TRBV7-8, with TRBD2 matching 13 bases. V trimming: 3 bases; J trimming: 4 bases; junction bases outside the gene matches: 8. The V gene's germline CDR1 is SGHVS and CDR2 FQNEAQ. The CDR3 extends over 17 amino acids. The DNA for the CDR3 is TGTGCCAGCAGCTTTTCGACTAGCGGGGGGTCGAGAGAGACCCAGTACTTC. The encoded protein is CASSFSTSGGSRETQYF. Based on the CDR3 plus reference TRBV7-8 and TRBJ2-5, the full variable domain is GAGVSQSPRYKVAKRGQDVALRCDPISGHVSLFWYQQALGQGPEFLTYFQNEAQLDKSGLPSDRFFAERPEGSVSTLKIQRTQQEDSAVYLCASSFSTSGGSRETQYFGPGTRLLVL.

This clone was observed a single time. This rearrangement joins TRBV5-4 to TRBJ2-3; D may be TRBD2 (5 bases). V was cut by 3 bases and J by 5 bases, with 13 bases left in between. There are 14 residues in the CDR3. Germline CDR1 is SGHNT and CDR2 is YYREEE (reference sequence). Here the CDR3 DNA reads TGTGCCAGCAGCTCGGACTGGTTAGGAGATACGCAGTATTTT. This encodes CASSSDWLGDTQYF.

The chain recombines TRBV4-2 with TRBJ1-2, with a tentative D call TRBD1 (6 bases). The germline V and J ends were trimmed by 5 bases and 4 bases, with 20 bases remaining between them. This CDR3 is 16 amino acids long. Germline CDR1 LGHNA, CDR2 YNFKEQ. In DNA, the CDR3 is TGTGCCAGCAGCTACGACGGACAGCTATCGCCCTATGGCTACACCTTC. Translated, it gives CASSYDGQLSPYGYTF.

This clone was found once. The V call is TRBV11-3, the J call TRBJ1-1; weak D call: TRBD1 (5 bases). CDR3 length equals 14 residues. CDR1 is SGHNT, CDR2 YENEEA, per germline. The germline V and J ends were trimmed by 2 bases and 1 base, with 8 bases remaining between them. Here the CDR3 reads CASSLLGQNTEAFF. The CDR3 DNA follows: TGTGCCAGCAGCTTACTCGGACAGAACACTGAAGCTTTCTTT.

The CDR3 sequence: CSVEEVLGGRSFF. The CDR3 DNA sequence: TGCAGCGTTGAAGAGGTCTTGGGGGGCAGGTCTTTCTTT. The rearrangement links TRBV29-1 to TRBJ1-1, with a tentative D call TRBD1 (6 bases). V lost 0 bases to trimming and J lost 12 bases, with 17 bases between them. The CDR3 contains 13 residues. Germline V lookup: CDR1 SQVTM, CDR2 ANQGSEA.

This chain joins TRBV24-1 and TRBJ2-7; TRBD1 matches at 8 bases. The CDR3 has 15 amino acids. Germline V lookup: CDR1 KGHDR, CDR2 SFDVKD. The V gene end was trimmed by 4 bases and the J gene end by 3 bases; junction bases not matched to a gene: 7. The CDR3 DNA reads as TGTGCCACCAGTGAGGGACAGGAAGAGATCTACGAGCAGTACGTC. It codes for CATSEGQEEIYEQYV.

The chain joins TRBV11-3 to TRBJ2-5, with D perhaps given as TRBD1 or TRBD2 (5 bases each). The CDR3 is 14 amino acids. Trimming cost V 5 bases and J 2 bases, with 12 bases left between them. Germline loops: CDR1 SGHNT, CDR2 YENEEA. The DNA of the CDR3 is TGTGCCAGCAGCCAAGGCAGGGAGCAAGAGACCCAGTACTTC. Translated: CASSQGREQETQYF.

This clone occurred once. The chain uses TRBV18 and TRBJ2-5, with a possible D match to TRBD1 (5 bases). CDR1 is KGHSH and CDR2 is LQKENI in the germline V gene. CDR3 length: 12 residues. The germline V and J ends were trimmed by 5 bases and 4 bases, with 8 bases remaining between them. In nucleotides, the CDR3 is TGTGCCAGCTCAAATAGGGGAGAGACCCAGTACTTC. Translated, it gives CASSNRGETQYF.

The chain employs TRBV9 and TRBJ1-3; D is ambiguous. The CDR3 extends over 15 amino acids. The V end was cut by 4 bases, the J end by 2 bases, with 13 bases between. Germline-derived CDR1 and CDR2 are SGDLS and YYNGEE. In DNA, the CDR3 is TGTGCCAGCAGCTTCCGGGCCTCGGCTGGAAACACCATATATTTT. The encoded protein is CASSFRASAGNTIYF.

The rearrangement joins TRBV28 to TRBJ2-2; D unresolved. Per germline, CDR1 MDHEN and CDR2 SYDVKM. The V end was cut by 2 bases, the J end by 1 base, with 8 bases between. CDR3 length equals 15 residues. The CDR3 DNA reads TGTGCCAGCAGTTTAGTCTGGGAGAACACCGGGGAGCTGTTTTTT. Amino acid sequence: CASSLVWENTGELFF.

This clone was picked up one time. The chain is built from TRBV7-2 and TRBJ2-7; D not certain. Deletions cut 5 bases from V and 2 bases from J, with 16 bases between. The CDR3 runs 15 residues. Looked up from germline, CDR1 is SGHTA and CDR2 is FQGNSA. CDR3 coding DNA: TGTGCCAGCAGCAGACTTGTTATTGCTCCCTACGAGCAGTACTTC. It translates to CASSRLVIAPYEQYF.

V is TRBV29-1 and J is TRBJ2-1, with a tentative D call TRBD1 (6 bases). There are 15 residues in the CDR3. V shed 2 bases and J shed 0 bases, with 11 bases lying between them. The germline V gene has CDR1 SQVTM and CDR2 ANQGSEA. The CDR3 reads CSVEPTGHSYNEQFF. The CDR3 nucleotides read TGCAGCGTTGAACCGACAGGCCACTCCTACAATGAGCAGTTCTTC.

This clone is a singleton in its sample. V usage is TRBV25-1 and J usage is TRBJ2-7; 7 bases are a match to TRBD1. There are 14 residues in the CDR3. CDR1 and CDR2 (germline): MGHDK, SYGVNS. J was trimmed by 1 base and V by 5 bases; bases with no gene match: 5. The CDR3 DNA sequence: TGTGCCAGCAGTAGTAACAGGGGTTCCTACGAGCAGTACGTC. Its protein is CASSSNRGSYEQYV.

Only one count was recorded for this clone. The J gene is TRBJ2-7, the V gene TRBV3-1 (or the pseudogene TRBV3-2); 10 bases match TRBD2. V lost 2 bases, J lost 1 base, and 5 bases stayed unmatched. This CDR3 has 16 amino acids. CDR1 is LGHDT, CDR2 YNNKEL, per germline (reference sequence). The CDR3 DNA follows: TGTGCCAGCAGCCAACTGGCTAGCGGGGGTTCCTACGAGCAGTACTTC. It specifies CASSQLASGGSYEQYF.

This clone appeared a few times. The chain is built from TRBV6-1 and TRBJ1-2; weak D call: TRBD1 (5 bases). The CDR3 covers 16 residues. Germline CDR1 reads MNHNS; CDR2 reads SASEGT. The germline V and J ends were trimmed by 0 bases and 4 bases, with 15 bases remaining between them. CDR3 in DNA: TGTGCCAGCAGTGAAGCGCTCAGCCTTGGGACCTATGGCTACACCTTC. It specifies CASSEALSLGTYGYTF.

The CDR3 is CALGAGASYEQYF. DNA of the CDR3: TGTGCCCTGGGGGCGGGGGCATCATACGAGCAGTACTTC. V and J are TRBV2 and TRBJ2-7, with a weak D call TRBD2 (7 bases). This CDR3 has 13 amino acids. Germline V CDR1 and CDR2: SNHLY, FYNNEI. The V end lost 11 bases, the J end lost 4 bases, and 18 bases lay between the germline ends.

A single count supports this clone. V usage is TRBV2 and J usage is TRBJ1-1; D uncertain. Trimming left V 4 bases short and J 6 bases short, with 12 bases between. CDR1 is SNHLY, CDR2 FYNNEI, per germline. The CDR3 is 13 residues long. CDR3 bases: TGTGCCAGCAGTGTAGTCAGGCTCCCTGAAGCTTTCTTT. This sequence encodes CASSVVRLPEAFF. Filled out from reference TRBV2 and TRBJ1-1, the complete variable domain reads EPEVTQTPSHQVTQMGQEVILRCVPISNHLYFYWYRQILGQKVEFLVSFYNNEISEKSEIFDDQFSVERPDGSNFTLKIRSTKLEDSAMYFCASSVVRLPEAFFGQGTRLTVV.

V usage is TRBV27 and J usage is TRBJ1-4; D uncertain. Trimming took 6 bases from V and 2 from J, leaving 10 bases between them. CDR1 MNHEY and CDR2 SMNVEV come from the germline V gene (reference sequence). This CDR3 is built from 14 residues. CDR3 nucleotide sequence: TGTGCCAGCAGCCTTTTCGGGACTAATGAAAAACTGTTTTTT. This encodes CASSLFGTNEKLFF.

The chain carries TRBV9 and TRBJ2-1; D is ambiguous. Germline V gene sequence: CDR1 SGDLS, CDR2 YYNGEE. This CDR3 comprises 15 residues. Trimming removed 3 bases at V and 1 base at J, with 11 bases between. Here the CDR3 reads CASSETGGSYNEQFF. The CDR3 DNA reads as TGTGCCAGCAGCGAGACGGGTGGATCCTACAATGAGCAGTTCTTC.

The chain links TRBV19 to TRBJ1-3, with D hard to call. The CDR3 consists of 18 residues. Germline V lookup: CDR1 LNHDA, CDR2 SQIVND (reference sequence). V lost 3 bases to trimming and J lost 0 bases, with 18 bases between them. CDR3 region: CASSISVVVPDSGNTIYF. CDR3 DNA: TGTGCCAGTAGTATTTCGGTCGTCGTCCCCGACTCTGGAAACACCATATATTTT.